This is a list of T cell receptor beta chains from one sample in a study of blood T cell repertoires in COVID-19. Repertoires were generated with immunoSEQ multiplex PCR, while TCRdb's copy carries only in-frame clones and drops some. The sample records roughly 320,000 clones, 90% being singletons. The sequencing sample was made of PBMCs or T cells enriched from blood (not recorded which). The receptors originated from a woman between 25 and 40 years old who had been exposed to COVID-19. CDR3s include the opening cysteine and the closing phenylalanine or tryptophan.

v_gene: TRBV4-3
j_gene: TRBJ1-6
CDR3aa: CASSQHTGNSPLHF

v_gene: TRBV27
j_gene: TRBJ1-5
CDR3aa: CASSYRGGNQPQHF

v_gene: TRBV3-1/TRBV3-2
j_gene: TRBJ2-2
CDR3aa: CASSLGGSTGELFF

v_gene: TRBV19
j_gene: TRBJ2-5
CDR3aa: CASSVGLAGGETQYF

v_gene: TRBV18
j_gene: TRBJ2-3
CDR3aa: CASFTGAGGPADTQYF

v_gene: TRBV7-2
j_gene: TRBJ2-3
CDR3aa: CASSLAVNTQYF

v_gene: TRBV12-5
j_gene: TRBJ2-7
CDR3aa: CASGPLGGTGDHEQYF

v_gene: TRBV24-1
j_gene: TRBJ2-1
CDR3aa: CATSDLGLAGRGNEQFF

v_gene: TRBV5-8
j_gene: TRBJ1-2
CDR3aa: CASSFGARVRGYTF

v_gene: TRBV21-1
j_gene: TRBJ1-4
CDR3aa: CASSKGGGDEKLFF

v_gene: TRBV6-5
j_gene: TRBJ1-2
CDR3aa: CASSNRGLNYGYTF

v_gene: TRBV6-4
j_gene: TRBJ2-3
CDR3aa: CASSFSLAGTDTQYF

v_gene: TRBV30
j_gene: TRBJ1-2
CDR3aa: CAWSAKQPRYYGYTF

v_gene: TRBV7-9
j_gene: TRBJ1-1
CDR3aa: CASSLGQFEAFF

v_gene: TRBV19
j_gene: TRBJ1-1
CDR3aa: CASGKQGNTEAFF

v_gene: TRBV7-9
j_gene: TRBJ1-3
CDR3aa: CASTSGYSGNTIYF

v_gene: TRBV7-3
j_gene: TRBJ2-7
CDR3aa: CASSKQGKSSYEQYF

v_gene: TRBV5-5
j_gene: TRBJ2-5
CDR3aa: CASRSGQAIVTQYF

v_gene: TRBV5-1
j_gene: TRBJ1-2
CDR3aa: CASSHGDTSDRGLSYTF

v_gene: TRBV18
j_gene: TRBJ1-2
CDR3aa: CASSPSRDRFGNYGYTF

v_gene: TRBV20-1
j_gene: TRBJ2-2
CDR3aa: CSASRQTGELFF

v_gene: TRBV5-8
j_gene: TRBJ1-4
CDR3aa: CASSSGQGVKNEKLFF

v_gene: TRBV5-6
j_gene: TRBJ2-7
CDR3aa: CASGTGPNYEQYF

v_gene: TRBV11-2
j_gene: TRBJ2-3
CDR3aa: CASSLETYTDTQYF

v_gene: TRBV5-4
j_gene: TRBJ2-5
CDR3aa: CASSQVEASVDEETQYF

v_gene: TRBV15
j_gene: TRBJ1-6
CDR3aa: CATSRDPGGNSPLHF

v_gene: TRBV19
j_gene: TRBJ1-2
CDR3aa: CASSIIWGPRNSYGYTF

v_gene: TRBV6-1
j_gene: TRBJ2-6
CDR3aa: CASSALTGAAGANVLTF

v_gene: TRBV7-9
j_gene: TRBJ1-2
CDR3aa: CASSQGRPTYGYTF

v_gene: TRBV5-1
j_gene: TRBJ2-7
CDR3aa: CASSLDQGPYEQYF

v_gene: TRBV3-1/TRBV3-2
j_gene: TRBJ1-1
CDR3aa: CASSRQGKNTEAFF

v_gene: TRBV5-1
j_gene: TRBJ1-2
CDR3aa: CASGKEQGATYGYTF

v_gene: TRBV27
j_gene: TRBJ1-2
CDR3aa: CASTQRGGYTF

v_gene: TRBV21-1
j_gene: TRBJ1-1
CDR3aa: CASSRQGHTEAFF

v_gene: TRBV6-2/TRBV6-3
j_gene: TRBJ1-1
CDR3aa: CASSNSPVPGGAFF

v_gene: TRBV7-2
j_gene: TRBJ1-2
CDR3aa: CASSLMTNNYGYTF

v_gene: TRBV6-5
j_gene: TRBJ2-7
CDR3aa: CASSTPGRQVYEQYF

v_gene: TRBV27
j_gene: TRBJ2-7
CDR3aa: CASSSSRQGAPRGYEQYF

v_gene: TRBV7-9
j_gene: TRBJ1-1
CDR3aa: CASSQGQGRYEAFF

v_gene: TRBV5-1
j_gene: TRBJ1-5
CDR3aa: CASRQDPYSNQPQHF

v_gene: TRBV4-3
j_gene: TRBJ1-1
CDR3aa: CASSQEEVNTEAFF